The source of this T cell receptor beta chain is a study of vaccination and CD4 T cells after COVID-19. Study in general: Six male and four female convalescents took part, two of them Hispanic.

The Oncomine TCR Beta short-read assay sequenced DNA from cultured CD4+ T cells. TCRdb called the PCR reads again in MiXCR, with one record for every CDR3 protein. The sample has roughly 7,900 distinct CDR3 sequences, 23% seen once; the top ten hold about a fifth. Treatment: approximately 9-day PBMC culture with coronavirus spike peptide pools or control peptides (ViraFEST assay). On this clonotype itself: No antigen is known for it.

V lost 2 bases and J lost 13; bases outside the gene matches: 10. The V gene's germline CDR1 is MNHNS and CDR2 SASEGT. The CDR3 covers 15 residues. The sample comprised cultured CD4+ T cells from blood. V usage is TRBV6-1 and J usage is TRBJ2-5; 13 nucleotides agree with TRBD2. The receptor comes from a human donor with COVID-19. The CDR3 sequence: CASSEMTSGGSVWYF. The CDR3 DNA follows: TGTGCCAGCAGTGAAATGACTAGCGGGGGGTCAGTGTGGTACTTC.